Each of the 5 T cell receptor beta chains below was sequenced from the same sample in a study of blood T cell repertoires in COVID-19. Data came from immunoSEQ multiplex PCR; TCRdb stores just in-frame clones and leaves some out. This table has some 250,000 clones, about 80% appearing once. Sequenced sample: peripheral blood. The receptors derive from a woman older than 75 with acute or convalescent COVID-19.

This sequence joins TRBV18 and TRBJ1-2; 8 bases map to TRBD1. V lost 3 bases and J lost 5; bases outside the gene matches: 5. This CDR3 is 14 amino acids long. Germline CDR1 KGHSH, CDR2 LQKENI. DNA for the CDR3: TGTGCCAGCTCACCCCCGGGGACAGGTTATGGCTACACCTTC. Translation: CASSPPGTGYGYTF.

The genes are TRBV6-6 and TRBJ1-5; the D is unclear. The V gene's germline CDR1 is MNHNY and CDR2 SVGAGI (reference sequence). This CDR3 contains 15 residues. V was trimmed by 7 bases and J by 7 bases, leaving 20 bases between them. The CDR3 here is CASTLNGVMGQPQHF. The CDR3, as DNA: TGTGCCAGCACCCTAAACGGGGTAATGGGCCAGCCCCAGCATTTT.

The rearrangement joins TRBV2 to TRBJ2-7; TRBD2 matches 7 bases. This CDR3 contains 13 residues. Germline assignment: CDR1 SNHLY and CDR2 FYNNEI. The CDR3 protein is CATGASGSYEQYF. CDR3 coding DNA: TGTGCTACTGGGGCTAGCGGCTCCTACGAGCAGTACTTC. The variable domain in full, completed from reference TRBV2 and TRBJ2-7, reads EPEVTQTPSHQVTQMGQEVILRCVPISNHLYFYWYRQILGQKVEFLVSFYNNEISEKSEIFDDQFSVERPDGSNFTLKIRSTKLEDSAMYFCATGASGSYEQYFGPGTRLTVT.

The genes are TRBV21-1 and TRBJ1-1. TRBV21-1 is deemed a pseudogene. The CDR3 loop spans 13 amino acids. CDR3 DNA sequence: TGTGCCAGCAGCTCTCGGTGGGGGGGCGACGCTTTCTTT. Translation gives CASSSRWGGDAFF.

The chain couples TRBV7-2 to TRBJ2-5, with TRBD1 as a possible D gene (6 bases). This CDR3 region has 14 residues. The ends were cut back, 5 bases at V and 3 bases at J, with 13 bases in the middle. Germline V lookup: CDR1 SGHTA, CDR2 FQGNSA. Written as DNA, the CDR3 is TGTGCCAGCAGCCCCCCAGGGGTAGAAGAGACCCAGTACTTC. This sequence encodes CASSPPGVEETQYF.